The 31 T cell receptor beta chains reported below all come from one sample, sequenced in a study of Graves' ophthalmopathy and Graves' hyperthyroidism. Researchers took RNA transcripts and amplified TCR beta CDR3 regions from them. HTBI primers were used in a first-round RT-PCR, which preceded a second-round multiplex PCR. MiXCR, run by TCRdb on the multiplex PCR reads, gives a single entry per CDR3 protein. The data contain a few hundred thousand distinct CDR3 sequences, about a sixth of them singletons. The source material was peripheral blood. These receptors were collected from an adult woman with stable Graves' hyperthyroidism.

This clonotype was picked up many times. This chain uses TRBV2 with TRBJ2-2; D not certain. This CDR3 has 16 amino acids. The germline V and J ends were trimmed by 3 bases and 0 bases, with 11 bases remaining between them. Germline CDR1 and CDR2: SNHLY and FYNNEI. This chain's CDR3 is CASSDNDATNTGELFF. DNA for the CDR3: TGTGCCAGCAGTGACAACGACGCGACGAACACCGGGGAGCTGTTTTTT.

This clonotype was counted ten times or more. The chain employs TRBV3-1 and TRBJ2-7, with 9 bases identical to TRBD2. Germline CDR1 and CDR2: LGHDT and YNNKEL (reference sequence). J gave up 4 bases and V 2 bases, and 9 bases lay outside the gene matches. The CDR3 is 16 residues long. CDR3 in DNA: TGTGCCAGCAGCCAAATTTCCGGGACTAGCCGTTACGAGCAGTACTTC. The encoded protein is CASSQISGTSRYEQYF.

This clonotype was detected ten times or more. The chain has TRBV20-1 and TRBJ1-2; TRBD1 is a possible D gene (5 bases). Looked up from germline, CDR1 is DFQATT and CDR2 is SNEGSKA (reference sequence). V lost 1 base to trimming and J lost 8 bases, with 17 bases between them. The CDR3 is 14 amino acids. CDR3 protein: CSARARGRVDGYTF. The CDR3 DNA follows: TGCAGTGCTAGAGCTCGTGGCAGGGTCGACGGCTACACCTTC.

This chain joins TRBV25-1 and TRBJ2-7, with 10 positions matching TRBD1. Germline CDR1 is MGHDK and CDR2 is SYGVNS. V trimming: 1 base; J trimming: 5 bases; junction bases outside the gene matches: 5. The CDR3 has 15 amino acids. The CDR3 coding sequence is TGTGCCAGCAGTGAATCAGACAGGGGGCCCGACGAGCAGTACTTC. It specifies CASSESDRGPDEQYF.

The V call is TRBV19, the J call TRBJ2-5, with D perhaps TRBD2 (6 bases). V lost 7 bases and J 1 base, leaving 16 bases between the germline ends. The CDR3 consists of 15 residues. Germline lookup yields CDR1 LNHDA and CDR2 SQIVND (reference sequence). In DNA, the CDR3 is TGTGCCAGTAACGACCCGGGGGACGCCCAAGAGACCCAGTACTTC. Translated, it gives CASNDPGDAQETQYF.

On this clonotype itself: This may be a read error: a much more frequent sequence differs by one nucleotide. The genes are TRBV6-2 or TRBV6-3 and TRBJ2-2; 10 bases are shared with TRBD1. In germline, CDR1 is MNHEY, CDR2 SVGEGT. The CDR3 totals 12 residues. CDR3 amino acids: CAITTDRGELSF. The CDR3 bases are TGTGCCATCACTACGGACAGGGGGGAGCTGTCTTTT.

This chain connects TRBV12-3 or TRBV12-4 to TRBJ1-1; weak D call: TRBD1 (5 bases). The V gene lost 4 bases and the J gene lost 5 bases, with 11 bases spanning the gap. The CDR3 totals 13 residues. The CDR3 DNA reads TGTGCCAGCAGTTGGGTAGGGGAAACTGAAGCTTTCTTT. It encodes CASSWVGETEAFF.

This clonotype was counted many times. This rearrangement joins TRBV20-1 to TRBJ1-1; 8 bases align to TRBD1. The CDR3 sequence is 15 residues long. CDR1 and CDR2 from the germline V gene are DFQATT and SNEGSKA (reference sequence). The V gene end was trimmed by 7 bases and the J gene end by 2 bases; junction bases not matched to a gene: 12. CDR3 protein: CSVPLPGGRNTEAFF. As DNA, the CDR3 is TGCAGTGTACCCCTCCCAGGGGGCCGTAACACTGAAGCTTTCTTT.

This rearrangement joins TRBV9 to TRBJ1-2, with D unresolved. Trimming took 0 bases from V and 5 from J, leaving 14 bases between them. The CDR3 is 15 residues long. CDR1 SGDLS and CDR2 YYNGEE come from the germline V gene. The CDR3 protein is CASSVAGGGLYGYTF. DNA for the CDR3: TGTGCCAGCAGCGTAGCCGGAGGAGGGCTATATGGCTACACCTTC.

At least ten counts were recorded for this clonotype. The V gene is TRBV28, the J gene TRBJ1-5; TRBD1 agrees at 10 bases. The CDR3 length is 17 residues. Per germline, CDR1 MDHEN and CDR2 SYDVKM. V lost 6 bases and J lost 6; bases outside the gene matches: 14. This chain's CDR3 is CASSSVAGQGSFQPQHF. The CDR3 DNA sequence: TGTGCCAGCAGCTCTGTGGCGGGACAGGGGTCCTTTCAGCCCCAGCATTTT.

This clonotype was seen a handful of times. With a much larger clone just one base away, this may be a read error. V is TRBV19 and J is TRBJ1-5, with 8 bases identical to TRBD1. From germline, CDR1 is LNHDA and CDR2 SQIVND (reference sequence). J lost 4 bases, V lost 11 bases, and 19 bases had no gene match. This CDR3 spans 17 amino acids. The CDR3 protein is CACHPRQGRTRNQPQHF. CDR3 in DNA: TGTGCCTGCCACCCGCGACAGGGGCGAACTCGGAATCAGCCCCAGCATTTT.

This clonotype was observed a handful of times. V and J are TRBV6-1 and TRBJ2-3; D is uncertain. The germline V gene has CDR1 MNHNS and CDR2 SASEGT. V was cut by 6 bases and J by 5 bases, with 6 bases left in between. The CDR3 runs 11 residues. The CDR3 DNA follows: TGTGCCAGCAGACCTGGAGATACGCAGTATTTT. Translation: CASRPGDTQYF.

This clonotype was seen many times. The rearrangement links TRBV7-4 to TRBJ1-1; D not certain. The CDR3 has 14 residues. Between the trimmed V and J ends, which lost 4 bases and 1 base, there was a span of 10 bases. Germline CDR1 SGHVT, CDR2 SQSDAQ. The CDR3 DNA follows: TGTGCCAGCAGCTCTAGACAATGGAACACTGAAGCTTTCTTT. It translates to CASSSRQWNTEAFF.

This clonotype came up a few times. The CDR3 is CASSEFSTEAFF. DNA for the CDR3: TGTGCCAGCTCTGAGTTCTCCACTGAAGCTTTCTTT. This chain links TRBV2 with TRBJ1-1; the D is unclear. Trimming shortened V by 8 bases and J by 4 bases, and 11 bases separated the two germline ends. The length of the CDR3 is 12 residues. Germline loops: CDR1 SNHLY, CDR2 FYNNEI.

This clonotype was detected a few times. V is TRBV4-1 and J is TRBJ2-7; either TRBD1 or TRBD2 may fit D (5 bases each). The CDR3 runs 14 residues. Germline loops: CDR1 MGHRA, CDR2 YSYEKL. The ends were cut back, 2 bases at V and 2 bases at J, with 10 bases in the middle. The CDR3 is CASSQNRGAYEQYF. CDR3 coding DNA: TGCGCCAGCAGCCAAAACCGGGGCGCCTACGAGCAGTACTTC.

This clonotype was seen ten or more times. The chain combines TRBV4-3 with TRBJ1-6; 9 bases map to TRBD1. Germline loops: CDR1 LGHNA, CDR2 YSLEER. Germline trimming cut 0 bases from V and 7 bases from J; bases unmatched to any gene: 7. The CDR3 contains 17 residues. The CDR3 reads CASSQDLAGTGNSPLHF. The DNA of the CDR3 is TGCGCCAGCAGCCAAGATCTAGCCGGGACAGGGAATTCACCCCTCCACTTT.

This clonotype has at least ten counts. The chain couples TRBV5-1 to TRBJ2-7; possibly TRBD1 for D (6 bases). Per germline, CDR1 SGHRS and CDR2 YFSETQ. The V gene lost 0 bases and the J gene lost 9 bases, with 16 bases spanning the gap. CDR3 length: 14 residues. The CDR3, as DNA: TGCGCCAGCAGCTTGGCCCCAGGGGCAAAGGGGCAGTACTTC. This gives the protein CASSLAPGAKGQYF.

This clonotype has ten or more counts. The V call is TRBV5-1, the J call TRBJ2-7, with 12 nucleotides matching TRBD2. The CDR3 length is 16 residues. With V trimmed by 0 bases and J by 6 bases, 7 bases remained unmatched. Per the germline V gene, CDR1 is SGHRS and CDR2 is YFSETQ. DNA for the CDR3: TGCGCCAGCAGCTTGGCCACGGCTAGCGGGAGGGGCGAGCAGTACTTC. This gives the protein CASSLATASGRGEQYF.

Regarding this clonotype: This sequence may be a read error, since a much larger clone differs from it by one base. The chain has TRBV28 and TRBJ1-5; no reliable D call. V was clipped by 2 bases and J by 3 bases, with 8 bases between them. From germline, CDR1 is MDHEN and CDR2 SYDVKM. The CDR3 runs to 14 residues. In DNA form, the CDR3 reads TGTGCCAGCAGTTTAGCCGACAACAATCAGCCCCAGCATTTT. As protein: CASSLADNNQPQHF. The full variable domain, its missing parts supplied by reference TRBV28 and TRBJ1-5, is DVKVTQSSRYLVKRTGEKVFLECVQDMDHENMFWYRQDPGLGLRLIYFSYDVKMKEKGDIPEGYSVSREKKERFSLILESASTNQTSMYLCASSLADNNQPQHFGDGTRLSIL.

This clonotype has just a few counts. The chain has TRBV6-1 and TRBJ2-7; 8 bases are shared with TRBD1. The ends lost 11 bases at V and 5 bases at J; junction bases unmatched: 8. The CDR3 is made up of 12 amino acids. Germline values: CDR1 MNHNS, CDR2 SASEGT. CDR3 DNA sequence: TGTGCCTCCCAGGGGGCGCCCAACGAGCAGTACTTC. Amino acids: CASQGAPNEQYF.

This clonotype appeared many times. CDR3 region: CASSSLGGGSRDIQYF. CDR3 DNA sequence: TGTGCCAGCAGCTCGTTGGGCGGAGGGAGTAGGGACATTCAGTACTTC. The chain recombines TRBV5-6 with TRBJ2-4, with a tentative D call TRBD2 (6 bases). Germline V gene lookup returns CDR1 SGHDT and CDR2 YYEEEE. The CDR3 has 16 residues. V lost 3 bases, J lost 8 bases, and 21 bases lay in between.

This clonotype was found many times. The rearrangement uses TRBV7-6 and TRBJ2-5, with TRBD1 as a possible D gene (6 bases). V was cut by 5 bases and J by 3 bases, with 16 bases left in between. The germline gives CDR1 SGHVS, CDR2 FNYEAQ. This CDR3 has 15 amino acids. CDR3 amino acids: CASSLSTGLEETQYF. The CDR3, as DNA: TGTGCCAGCAGCCTTAGCACAGGGCTGGAAGAGACCCAGTACTTC.

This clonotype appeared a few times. The CDR3 loop is CSARGRQSSYEQYF. The CDR3 nucleotides are TGCAGTGCTAGAGGGCGGCAGAGCTCCTACGAGCAGTACTTC. This sequence joins TRBV20-1 and TRBJ2-7, with D unclear. In germline, CDR1 is DFQATT, CDR2 SNEGSKA (reference sequence). CDR3 length: 14 amino acids. V was cut by 1 base and J by 0 bases, with 10 bases left in between.

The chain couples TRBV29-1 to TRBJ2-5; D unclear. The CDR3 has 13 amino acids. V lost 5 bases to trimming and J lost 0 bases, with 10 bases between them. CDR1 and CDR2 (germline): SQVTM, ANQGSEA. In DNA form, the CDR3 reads TGCAGCGTTTGGAGAAAATACCAAGAGACCCAGTACTTC. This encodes CSVWRKYQETQYF.

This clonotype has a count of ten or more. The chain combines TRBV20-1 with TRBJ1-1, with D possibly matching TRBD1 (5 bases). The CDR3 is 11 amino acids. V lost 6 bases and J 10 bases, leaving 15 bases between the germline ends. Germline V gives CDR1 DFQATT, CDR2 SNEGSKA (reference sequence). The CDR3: CSAWTQLRAFF. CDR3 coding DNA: TGCAGTGCCTGGACACAGCTCAGAGCTTTCTTT.

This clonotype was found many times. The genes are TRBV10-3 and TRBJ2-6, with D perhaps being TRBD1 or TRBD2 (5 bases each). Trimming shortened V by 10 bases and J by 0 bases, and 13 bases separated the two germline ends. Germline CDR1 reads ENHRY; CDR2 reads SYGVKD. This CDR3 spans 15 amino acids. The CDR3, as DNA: TGTGCCACCCGGGACGGAGTCTCTGGGGCCAACGTCCTGACTTTC. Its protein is CATRDGVSGANVLTF.

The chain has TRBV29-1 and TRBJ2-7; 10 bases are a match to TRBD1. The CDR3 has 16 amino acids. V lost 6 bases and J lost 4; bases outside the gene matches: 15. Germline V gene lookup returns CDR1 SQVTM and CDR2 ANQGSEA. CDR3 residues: CSVGQFPRQGAYEQYF. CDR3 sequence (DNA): TGCAGCGTCGGCCAATTCCCGCGACAGGGGGCTTACGAGCAGTACTTC.

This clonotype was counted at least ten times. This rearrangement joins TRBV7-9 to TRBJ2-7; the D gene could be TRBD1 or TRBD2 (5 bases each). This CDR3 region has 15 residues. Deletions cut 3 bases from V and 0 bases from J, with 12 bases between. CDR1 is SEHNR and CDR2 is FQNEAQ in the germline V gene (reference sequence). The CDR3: CASSLNSGTSYEQYF. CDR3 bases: TGTGCCAGCAGCTTGAATTCGGGGACCTCCTACGAGCAGTACTTC. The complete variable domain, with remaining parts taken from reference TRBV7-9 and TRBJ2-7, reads DTGVSQNPRHKITKRGQNVTFRCDPISEHNRLYWYRQTLGQGPEFLTYFQNEAQLEKSRLLSDRFSAERPKGSFSTLEIQRTEQGDSAMYLCASSLNSGTSYEQYFGPGTRLTVT.

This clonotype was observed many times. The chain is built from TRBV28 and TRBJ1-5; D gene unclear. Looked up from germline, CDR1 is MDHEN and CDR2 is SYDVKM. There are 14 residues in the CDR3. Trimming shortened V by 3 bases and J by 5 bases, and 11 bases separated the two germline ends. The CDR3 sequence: CASSLSGSYQPQHF. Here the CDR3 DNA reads TGTGCCAGCAGTTTGTCCGGAAGCTATCAGCCCCAGCATTTT.

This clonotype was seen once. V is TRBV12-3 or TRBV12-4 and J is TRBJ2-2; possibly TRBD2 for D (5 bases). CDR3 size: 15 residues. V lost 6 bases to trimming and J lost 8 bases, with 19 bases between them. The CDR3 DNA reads TGTGCCAGCAGCCCCACGGGATCGCGCGGGGGGGAGCTGTTTTTT. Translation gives CASSPTGSRGGELFF.

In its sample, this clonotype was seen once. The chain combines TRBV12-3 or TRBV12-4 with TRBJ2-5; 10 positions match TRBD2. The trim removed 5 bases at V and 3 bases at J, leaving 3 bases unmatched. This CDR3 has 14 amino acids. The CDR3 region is CASSTLAGEETQYF. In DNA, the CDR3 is TGTGCCAGCAGTACCCTAGCGGGAGAAGAGACCCAGTACTTC.